This T cell receptor (beta chain) is from a study of T cells in tuberculosis. Study results and limitations: Samples were chosen by availability of cryopreserved specimens.

Unsorted cryopreserved PBMC were sequenced, averaging roughly 100,000 T cells per clinical donor. From germline, CDR1 is PRHDT and CDR2 FYEKMQ (reference sequence). V lost 5 bases to trimming and J lost 1 base; unmatched junction nucleotides: 4. The CDR3 runs 15 residues. On this clone itself: Its antigen is undetermined.

Generated by immunoSEQ multiplex PCR, the TCRdb table keeps only in-frame clones and is missing some. The profile covers about 28,000 clones, with around 90% appearing a single time and around 6.1% taken by the ten largest. This clonotype originated in a donor aged 10 to 29 with latent tuberculosis or without tuberculosis infection. This chain links TRBV13 with TRBJ1-1, with 10 bases that match TRBD1. The material sequenced was PBMCs. The CDR3 DNA sequence: TGTGCCAGCAGCAAGGGACAGGGGACGAACACTGAAGCTTTCTTT. Encoded protein: CASSKGQGTNTEAFF.